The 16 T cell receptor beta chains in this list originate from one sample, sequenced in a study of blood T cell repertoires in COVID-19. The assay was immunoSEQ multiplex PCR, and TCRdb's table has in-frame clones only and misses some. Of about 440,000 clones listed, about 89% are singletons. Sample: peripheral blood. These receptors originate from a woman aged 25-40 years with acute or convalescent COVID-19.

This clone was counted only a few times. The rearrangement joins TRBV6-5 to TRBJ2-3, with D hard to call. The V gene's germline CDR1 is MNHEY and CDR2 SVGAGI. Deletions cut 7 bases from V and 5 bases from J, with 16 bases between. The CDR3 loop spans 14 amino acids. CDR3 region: CASILGVAVDTQYF. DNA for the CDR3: TGTGCCAGCATCCTTGGAGTCGCGGTAGATACGCAGTATTTT.

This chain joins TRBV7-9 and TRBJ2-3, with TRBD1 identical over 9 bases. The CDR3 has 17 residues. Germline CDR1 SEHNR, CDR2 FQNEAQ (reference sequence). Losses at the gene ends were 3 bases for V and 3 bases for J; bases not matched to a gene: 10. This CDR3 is CASSFTQTGGFTDTQYF. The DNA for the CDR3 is TGTGCCAGCAGCTTTACCCAGACAGGGGGTTTTACAGATACGCAGTATTTT. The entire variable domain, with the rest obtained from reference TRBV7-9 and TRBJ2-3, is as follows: DTGVSQNPRHKITKRGQNVTFRCDPISEHNRLYWYRQTLGQGPEFLTYFQNEAQLEKSRLLSDRFSAERPKGSFSTLEIQRTEQGDSAMYLCASSFTQTGGFTDTQYFGPGTRLTVL.

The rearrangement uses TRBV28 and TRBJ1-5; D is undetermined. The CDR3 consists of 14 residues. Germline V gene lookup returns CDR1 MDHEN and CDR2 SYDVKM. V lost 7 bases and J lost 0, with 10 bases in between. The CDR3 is CASTRTSSNQPQHF. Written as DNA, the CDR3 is TGTGCCAGCACCCGAACGAGTAGCAATCAGCCCCAGCATTTT.

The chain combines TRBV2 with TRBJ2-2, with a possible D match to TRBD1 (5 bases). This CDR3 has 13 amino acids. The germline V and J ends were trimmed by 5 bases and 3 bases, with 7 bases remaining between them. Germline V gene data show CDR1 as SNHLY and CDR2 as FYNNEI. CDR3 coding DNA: TGTGCCAGCAGTATCAGGGACACCGGGGAGCTGTTTTTT. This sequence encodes CASSIRDTGELFF.

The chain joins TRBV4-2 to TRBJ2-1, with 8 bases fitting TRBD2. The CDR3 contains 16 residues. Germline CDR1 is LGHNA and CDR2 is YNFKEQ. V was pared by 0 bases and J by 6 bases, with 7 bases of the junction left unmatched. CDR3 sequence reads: CASSQEGGGISNEQFF. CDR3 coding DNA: TGTGCCAGCAGCCAAGAGGGCGGGGGGATCAGCAATGAGCAGTTCTTC.

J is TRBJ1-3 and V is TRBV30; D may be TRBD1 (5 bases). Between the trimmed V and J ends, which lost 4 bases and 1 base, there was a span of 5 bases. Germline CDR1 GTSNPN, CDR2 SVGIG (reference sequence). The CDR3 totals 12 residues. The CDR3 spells CAWTGSGNTIYF. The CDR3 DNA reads TGTGCCTGGACAGGGTCTGGAAACACCATATATTTT. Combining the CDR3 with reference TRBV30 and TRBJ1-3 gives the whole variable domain SQTIHQWPATLVQPVGSPLSLECTVEGTSNPNLYWYRQAAGRGLQLLFYSVGIGQISSEVPQNLSASRPQDRQFILSSKKLLLSDSGFYLCAWTGSGNTIYFGEGSWLTVV.

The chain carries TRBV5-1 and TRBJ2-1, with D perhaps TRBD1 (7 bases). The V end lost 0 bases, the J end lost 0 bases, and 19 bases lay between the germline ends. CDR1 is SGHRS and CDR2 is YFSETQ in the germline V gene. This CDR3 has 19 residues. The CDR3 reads CASSLDWTGGYFSYNEQFF. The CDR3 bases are TGCGCCAGCAGCTTGGATTGGACAGGAGGGTACTTCTCCTACAATGAGCAGTTCTTC.

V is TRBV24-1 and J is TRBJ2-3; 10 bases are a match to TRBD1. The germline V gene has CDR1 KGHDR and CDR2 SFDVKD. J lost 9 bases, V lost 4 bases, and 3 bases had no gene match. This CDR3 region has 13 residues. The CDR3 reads CATSDTDRGTQYF. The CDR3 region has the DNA TGTGCCACCAGTGACACGGACAGGGGGACGCAGTATTTT.

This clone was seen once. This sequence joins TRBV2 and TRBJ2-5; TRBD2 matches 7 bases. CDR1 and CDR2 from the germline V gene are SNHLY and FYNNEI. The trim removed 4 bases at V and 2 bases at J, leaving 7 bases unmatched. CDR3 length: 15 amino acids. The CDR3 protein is CASSVGLDSQETQYF. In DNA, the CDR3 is TGTGCCAGCAGTGTAGGACTAGACAGTCAAGAGACCCAGTACTTC.

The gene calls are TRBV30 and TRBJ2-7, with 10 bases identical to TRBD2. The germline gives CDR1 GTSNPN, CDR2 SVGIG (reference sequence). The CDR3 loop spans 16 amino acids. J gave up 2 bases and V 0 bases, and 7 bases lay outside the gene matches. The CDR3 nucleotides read TGTGCCTGGAGTGTTAAAACTAGCGGGACCCCCTACGAGCAGTACTTC. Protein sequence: CAWSVKTSGTPYEQYF.

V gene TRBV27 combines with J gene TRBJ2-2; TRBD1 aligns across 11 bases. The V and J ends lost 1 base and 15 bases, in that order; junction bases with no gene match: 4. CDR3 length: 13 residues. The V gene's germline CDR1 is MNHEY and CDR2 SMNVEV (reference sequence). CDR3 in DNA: TGTGCCAGCAGTTTATTTGGGACAGGGGGTGTGTTTTTT. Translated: CASSLFGTGGVFF.

The DNA of the CDR3 is TGTGCCAGCAGTCCCGCCGGACAGGGGGCCTACGAGCAGTACTTC. Translated, it gives CASSPAGQGAYEQYF. This chain links TRBV6-5 with TRBJ2-7, with 10 bases aligning to TRBD1. CDR3 length: 15 residues. CDR1 is MNHEY, CDR2 SVGAGI, per germline. V was clipped by 5 bases and J by 2 bases; unmatched bases: 6.

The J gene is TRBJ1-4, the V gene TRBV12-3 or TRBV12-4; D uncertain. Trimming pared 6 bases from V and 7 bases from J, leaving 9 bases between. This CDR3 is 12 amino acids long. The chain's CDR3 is CASRRSVEKLFF. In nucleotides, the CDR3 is TGTGCCAGCAGACGGAGTGTTGAAAAACTGTTTTTT.

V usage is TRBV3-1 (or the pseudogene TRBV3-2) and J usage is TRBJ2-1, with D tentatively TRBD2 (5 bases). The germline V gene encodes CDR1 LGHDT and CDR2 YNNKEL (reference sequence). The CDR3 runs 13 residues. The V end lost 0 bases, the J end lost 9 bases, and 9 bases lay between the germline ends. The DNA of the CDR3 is TGTGCCAGCAGCCAAGAGTCGGGGTTTGAGCAGTTCTTC. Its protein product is CASSQESGFEQFF.

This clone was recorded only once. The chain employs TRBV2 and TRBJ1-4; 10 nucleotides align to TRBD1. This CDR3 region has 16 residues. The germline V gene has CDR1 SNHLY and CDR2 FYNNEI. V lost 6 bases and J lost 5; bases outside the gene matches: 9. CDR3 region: CASRPGQGSGNEKLFF. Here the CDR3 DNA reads TGTGCCAGCAGACCGGGACAGGGGTCGGGAAATGAAAAACTGTTTTTT.

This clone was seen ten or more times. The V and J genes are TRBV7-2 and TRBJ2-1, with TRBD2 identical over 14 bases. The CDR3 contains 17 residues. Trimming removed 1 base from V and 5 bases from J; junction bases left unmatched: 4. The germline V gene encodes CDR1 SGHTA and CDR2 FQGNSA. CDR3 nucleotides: TGTGCCAGCAGCTTAGATAGGACTAGCGGGGGGAACAATGAGCAGTTCTTC. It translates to CASSLDRTSGGNNEQFF.